This T cell receptor beta chain was documented in a study of cytomegalovirus exposure and HLA in healthy donors. Findings and caveats of the study: When a later analysis was performed, an Asian-associated ancestry cluster reportedly had fewer N-insertions than the approximately 700-donor mean. Segments of the TCR beta V type were, in most cases, productive about 90% or about 30% of the time in an earlier analysis.

The CDR3 totals 13 residues. Germline-derived CDR1 and CDR2 are SEHNR and FQNEAQ (reference sequence). V was pared by 10 bases and J by 0 bases, with 6 bases of the junction left unmatched. This clone was seen a handful of times. Its specificity is unknown. This PCR relied on a set of 60 Vbeta primers and 13 Jbeta primers. Per the original data handling: Around 10 million of the roughly 77 million unique TCR beta chains counted in a later analysis were shared. Some clones are missing from TCRdb's copy, which holds only in-frame ones; the method was immunoSEQ multiplex PCR. V, J and clone size are taken as reported in that table, and D and trimming were inferred from the DNA itself. The sample yields roughly 160,000 clones, around 84% seen once.

Sequencing was performed on PBMCs. The V and J genes are TRBV7-9 and TRBJ2-7; 7 nucleotides agree with TRBD1. The source is a man younger than 40 in good health and CMV-seropositive. CDR3 amino acids: CATGTVDSYEQYF. The CDR3 DNA is TGTGCCACCGGGACAGTTGACTCCTACGAGCAGTACTTC.